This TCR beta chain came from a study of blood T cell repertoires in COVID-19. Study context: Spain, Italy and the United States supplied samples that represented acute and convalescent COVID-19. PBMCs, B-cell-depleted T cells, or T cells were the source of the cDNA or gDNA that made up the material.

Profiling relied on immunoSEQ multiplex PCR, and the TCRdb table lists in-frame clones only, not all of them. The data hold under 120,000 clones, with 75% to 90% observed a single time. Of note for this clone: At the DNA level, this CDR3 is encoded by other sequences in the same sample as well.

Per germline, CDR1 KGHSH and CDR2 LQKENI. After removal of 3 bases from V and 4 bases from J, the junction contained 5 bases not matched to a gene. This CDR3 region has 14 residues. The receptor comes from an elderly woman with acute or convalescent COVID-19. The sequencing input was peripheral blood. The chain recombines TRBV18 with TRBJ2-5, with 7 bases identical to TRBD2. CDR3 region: CASSPLGRGETQYF. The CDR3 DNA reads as TGTGCCAGCTCACCTCTTGGGAGGGGAGAGACCCAGTACTTC.